Listed below are T cell receptor beta chains from one sample, sequenced in a study of OX40 agonist ivuxolimab in advanced cancers. Sequencing used immunoSEQ multiplex PCR; TCRdb keeps in-frame clones, though not all of them. The sample includes 40,000 to 55,000 clones, about 90% of them seen just once. The sequencing here drew on CD4+ or CD8+ T cells sorted from blood, taken in a trial of the OX40 agonist ivuxolimab. Receptors were obtained from an adult with an advanced solid tumor such as melanoma, head and neck, liver or kidney cancer. The CDR3 runs from the conserved cysteine through the conserved F or W. Each record gives: V gene, D gene, clone size, J gene, CDR3 DNA, CDR3 protein. The D gene is left open where the match is weak. Where a row states a size, it is once, few, many or the class of an expanded clone; other rows omit it.

>TRBV6-5|-|-|TRBJ1-6
TGTGCCAGCAGTTACTCACAGGCGGATTCACCCCTCCACTTT
CASSYSQADSPLHF
>TRBV5-1|-|-|TRBJ2-7
TGCGCCAGCAGCTTGCGTTGGGGGGTGGCCTACGAGCAGTACTTC
CASSLRWGVAYEQYF
>TRBV6-1|TRBD1|-|TRBJ1-4
TGTGCCAGCAGTTCGGACAGGGTAGTGGAAAAACTGTTTTTT
CASSSDRVVEKLFF
>TRBV25-1|-|-|TRBJ1-1
TGTGCCAGCAGTGGCACAGGGAGCACTGAAGCTTTCTTT
CASSGTGSTEAFF
>TRBV5-1|-|-|TRBJ1-2
TGCGCCAGCAGCTTGGGTGGGGGCCGAGACTATGGCTACACCTTC
CASSLGGGRDYGYTF
>TRBV5-8|TRBD2|-|TRBJ2-7
TGTGCCAGCAGCCCTCACGGCGGGGGTCCCGCCTACGAGCAGTACTTC
CASSPHGGGPAYEQYF
>TRBV6-6|-|-|TRBJ1-1
TGTGCCAGTTCAGGACCCTTGAACACTGAAGCTTTCTTT
CASSGPLNTEAFF
>TRBV9|TRBD1|-|TRBJ1-5
TGTGCCAGCAGCTCCTCAGGGGGTCATCAGCCCCAGCATTTT
CASSSSGGHQPQHF
>TRBV7-8|-|-|TRBJ2-7
TGTGCCAGCAGCTCCATTAGCGCCTCCTACGAGCAGTACTTC
CASSSISASYEQYF
>TRBV2|-|-|TRBJ2-1
TGTGCCAGCAACGATGGGGTGGGCAATGAGCAGTTCTTC
CASNDGVGNEQFF
>TRBV11-1|-|-|TRBJ2-2
TGTGCCAGCAGCCCAGACTTGACCGGGGAGCTGTTTTTT
CASSPDLTGELFF
>TRBV27|-|-|TRBJ2-3
TGTGCCAGCAGTTCCGGCGGGTCCATGGGTACGCAGTATTTT
CASSSGGSMGTQYF
>TRBV15|TRBD1|-|TRBJ1-1
TGTGCCACCAGCGGAACAGGGGGACACACTGAAGCTTTCTTT
CATSGTGGHTEAFF
>TRBV5-5|TRBD1|once|TRBJ1-2
TGTGCCAGCAGCTTTCGGGGACAGATCTATGGCTACACCTTC
CASSFRGQIYGYTF
>TRBV2|-|-|TRBJ1-1
TGTGCCAGCGGACGGGGGAGGGCATTGAACACTGAAGCTTTCTTT
CASGRGRALNTEAFF
>TRBV5-1|-|-|TRBJ2-1
TGCGCCAGCAGCTTGGTCGCAGGGGCGGAGCCCTACAATGAGCAGTTCTTC
CASSLVAGAEPYNEQFF
>TRBV27|TRBD1|once|TRBJ1-2
TGTGCCAGCATCACAACTGCCGGGACAGGGGGTTTAGGCTATGGCTACACCTTC
CASITTAGTGGLGYGYTF
>TRBV11-2|TRBD2|-|TRBJ2-3
TGTGCCAGCAGCTTAGACGGGCCAAGCGGGGGGCAGTATTTT
CASSLDGPSGGQYF
>TRBV5-1|TRBD2|-|TRBJ2-1
TGCGCCAGCAGCTACCAGACTAGCGGGGAATACAATGAGCAGTTCTTC
CASSYQTSGEYNEQFF
>TRBV7-6|TRBD1|once|TRBJ2-7
TGTGCCAGCGGCCGGACCTTTGGCAGGGGGCTTGGAGAGCAGTACTTC
CASGRTFGRGLGEQYF
>TRBV2|-|-|TRBJ2-2
TGTGCCAGCAGCTTGGGGGGAGCCGGGGAGCTGTTTTTT
CASSLGGAGELFF
>TRBV27|-|-|TRBJ1-5
TGTGCCAGCAGTACCTCAGATTTGCGTCAGCCCCAGCATTTT
CASSTSDLRQPQHF
>TRBV5-4|-|-|TRBJ1-1
TGTGCCAGCAGCCCCGGGAACACTGAAGCTTTCTTT
CASSPGNTEAFF
>TRBV9|TRBD1|-|TRBJ1-1
TGTGCCAGCAGCGCTCGGACAGGGAGGAACGGCACTGAAGCTTTCTTT
CASSARTGRNGTEAFF
>TRBV4-1|-|once|TRBJ1-5
TGCGCCAGCAGCCAAGGGGGGCCCCTTGGGGATCCCCAGCATTTT
CASSQGGPLGDPQHF
>TRBV5-5|-|-|TRBJ1-1
TGTGCCAGCAGCACGGACGGGAACACTGAAGCTTTCTTT
CASSTDGNTEAFF
>TRBV11-1|TRBD2|-|TRBJ2-2
TGTGCCAGCAGCCCCTTCGGGCGAAGCGGGGGACCGAACACCGGGGAGCTGTTTTTT
CASSPFGRSGGPNTGELFF
>TRBV6-6|TRBD1|-|TRBJ1-2
TGTGCCAGCAGTGGCGGGACAGGGGGCGGCTACACCTTC
CASSGGTGGGYTF
>TRBV7-9|TRBD2|-|TRBJ2-7
TGTGCCAGCAGCCCCCCGGTGCGGGAGGACAACTACGAGCAGTACTTC
CASSPPVREDNYEQYF
>TRBV5-6|-|-|TRBJ1-5
TGTGCCAGCAGTCGAGGTAGCAATCAGCCCCAGCATTTT
CASSRGSNQPQHF
>TRBV10-3|TRBD1|-|TRBJ2-7
TGTGCCATCAGTCGGGCCCGGGACAGGACGTCCTACGAGCAGTACTTC
CAISRARDRTSYEQYF
>TRBV30|TRBD2|-|TRBJ2-3
TGTGCCTGGAGTGTGGGTAGCGGGAGGGCCGGGGCAGATACGCAGTATTTT
CAWSVGSGRAGADTQYF
>TRBV5-1|TRBD1|-|TRBJ1-2
TGCGCCAGCAGCGACGGGCAGGGGGCGAGAGGCTACACCTTC
CASSDGQGARGYTF